What follows describes a single T cell receptor beta chain. The data originate from a study of T cells in Graves' hyperthyroidism and ophthalmopathy. Looked up from germline, CDR1 is DFQATT and CDR2 is SNEGSKA (reference sequence). The CDR3 spans 13 residues. V was pared by 6 bases and J by 4 bases, with 12 bases between. RNA transcripts gave rise to amplified TCR beta CDR3 regions. TCR CDR3 underwent first-round RT-PCR with the HTBI primer set. Using its own MiXCR run on the multiplex PCR reads, TCRdb lists one record per CDR3 protein. The sample includes 330,000 or so distinct CDR3 sequences, less than 20% seen only once; the top ten take under 45%.

Sequenced sample: blood. The clonotype was recovered from a man aged 45 to 65 with Graves' ophthalmopathy. The chain uses TRBV20-1 and TRBJ2-2; TRBD2 is a possible D gene (5 bases). CDR3 nucleotide sequence: TGCAGTGCCGACGGGGAAATCACCGGGGAGCTGTTTTTT. Its translation: CSADGEITGELFF.